These 24 T cell receptor beta chains were all obtained from the same sample, sequenced in a study of cytomegalovirus exposure and HLA in healthy donors. The PCR had 60 Vbeta and 13 Jbeta primers. Using immunoSEQ multiplex PCR, the repertoire was profiled, and TCRdb retains in-frame clones only, with some absent. This table has tens of thousands of clones, 79% appearing once. The specimen sequenced was PBMCs. These receptors all come from a woman between 35 and 50 years old in good health and CMV-seronegative.

V usage is TRBV4-3 and J usage is TRBJ1-1, with D maybe TRBD1 (6 bases). This CDR3 comprises 14 residues. The germline V gene encodes CDR1 LGHNA and CDR2 YSLEER. V gave up 3 bases and J gave up 7 bases, with 15 bases separating them. CDR3 bases: TGCGCCAGCAGCCAGAGCCCGGGACAATGTGAAGCTTTCTTT. As protein: CASSQSPGQCEAFF.

This chain joins TRBV15 and TRBJ1-1; D gene ambiguous. The CDR3 runs 16 residues. Germline CDR1 is LNHNV and CDR2 is YYDKDF (reference sequence). Trimming took off 6 bases at V and 0 bases at J, with 17 bases between the two ends. CDR3 DNA: TGTGCCACCAGGAATGGCAGGCAACGGATGAACACTGAAGCTTTCTTT. Its translation is CATRNGRQRMNTEAFF.

This rearrangement joins TRBV30 to TRBJ2-3, with 12 bases lining up with TRBD2. The V segment lost 5 bases and the J segment 5 bases; nucleotides outside the gene matches: 5. CDR1 and CDR2 from the germline V gene are GTSNPN and SVGIG (reference sequence). The CDR3 spans 14 residues. Here the CDR3 DNA reads TGTGCCTGGGGTCCGACTAGCGGGGGAGATACGCAGTATTTT. Amino acids: CAWGPTSGGDTQYF.

J is TRBJ2-2 and V is TRBV7-6, with a tentative D call TRBD2 (5 bases). Trimming left V 2 bases short and J 6 bases short, with 10 bases between. Germline V gives CDR1 SGHVS, CDR2 FNYEAQ. CDR3 length: 14 residues. CDR3 DNA sequence: TGTGCCAGCAGCTTATTTCGGGGAGCCGGGGAGCTGTTTTTT. Protein product: CASSLFRGAGELFF.

The rearrangement joins TRBV9 to TRBJ2-2, with D perhaps TRBD2 (5 bases). Germline V CDR1 and CDR2: SGDLS, YYNGEE. The ends were cut back, 0 bases at V and 3 bases at J, with 9 bases in the middle. This CDR3 spans 15 amino acids. The CDR3 sequence: CASSVGTLHTGELFF. The DNA of the CDR3 is TGTGCCAGCAGCGTAGGGACTCTTCACACCGGGGAGCTGTTTTTT.

The chain has TRBV9 and TRBJ2-7; 7 bases are shared with TRBD1. Germline assignment: CDR1 SGDLS and CDR2 YYNGEE. CDR3 length: 13 residues. Germline trimming cut 4 bases from V and 3 bases from J; bases unmatched to any gene: 4. The DNA of the CDR3 is TGTGCCAGCAGCACCACAGGGGACTACGAGCAGTACTTC. Its translation: CASSTTGDYEQYF. Variable domain in full (rest from reference TRBV9 and TRBJ2-7): DSGVTQTPKHLITATGQRVTLRCSPRSGDLSVYWYQQSLDQGLQFLIQYYNGEERAKGNILERFSAQQFPDLHSELNLSSLELGDSALYFCASSTTGDYEQYFGPGTRLTVT.

This clone was seen only once. The V gene is TRBV2, the J gene TRBJ1-2; 9 bases match TRBD1. Germline loops: CDR1 SNHLY, CDR2 FYNNEI. Trimming at V came to 5 bases and at J to 4 bases, leaving 8 bases not matched to a gene. The CDR3 is made up of 15 amino acids. Here the CDR3 DNA reads TGTGCCAGCAGTAAACAGGGGGCGCCCGGCTATGGCTACACCTTC. It encodes CASSKQGAPGYGYTF.

The chain uses TRBV6-6 and TRBJ2-5, with 16 bases lining up with TRBD2. Germline CDR1 is MNHNY and CDR2 is SVGAGI (reference sequence). The CDR3 length is 16 residues. V dropped 5 bases and J dropped 5; count of bases not matched to a gene: 5. This chain's CDR3 is CASSKGTSGGAETQYF. CDR3 bases: TGTGCCAGCAGTAAAGGGACTAGCGGGGGGGCGGAGACCCAGTACTTC.

The chain combines TRBV11-1 with TRBJ2-2, with 7 bases fitting TRBD1. The CDR3 length is 16 residues. The V segment lost 5 bases and the J segment 1 base; nucleotides outside the gene matches: 7. The germline V gene encodes CDR1 SGHAT and CDR2 FQDESV (reference sequence). CDR3 protein: CASSRDSTMNTGELFF. The CDR3 coding sequence is TGTGCCAGCAGCCGGGACAGCACCATGAACACCGGGGAGCTGTTTTTT.

The V gene is TRBV7-2, the J gene TRBJ1-6; D is possibly TRBD1 (5 bases). The CDR3 has 15 amino acids. The germline V gene encodes CDR1 SGHTA and CDR2 FQGNSA. V lost 4 bases, J lost 9 bases, and 16 bases lay in between. The CDR3 loop is CASSSRQRKVSPLHF. In DNA form, the CDR3 reads TGTGCCAGCAGCTCGCGACAGAGGAAGGTTTCACCCCTCCACTTT.

This chain links TRBV4-1 with TRBJ2-7, with a weak D call TRBD2 (7 bases). Germline V gene lookup returns CDR1 MGHRA and CDR2 YSYEKL. The CDR3 consists of 15 residues. Trimming shortened V by 0 bases and J by 6 bases, and 15 bases separated the two germline ends. The CDR3 protein is CASSQDGGPGGEQYF. The DNA of the CDR3 is TGCGCCAGCAGCCAAGATGGGGGCCCGGGAGGCGAGCAGTACTTC.

The chain is built from TRBV10-3 and TRBJ2-5, with 8 positions matching TRBD2. The germline CDR1 and CDR2 sequences are ENHRY and SYGVKD. The CDR3 covers 13 residues. V shed 10 bases, J shed 5 bases, and the junction held 9 bases outside the gene matches. This CDR3 is CATQAGVSETQYF. The DNA of the CDR3 is TGTGCCACTCAAGCGGGGGTCTCGGAGACCCAGTACTTC.

The chain uses TRBV6-5 and TRBJ1-6; a weak D match, TRBD1 (5 bases). The CDR3 has 14 amino acids. CDR1 is MNHEY, CDR2 SVGAGI, per germline. Trimming shortened V by 6 bases and J by 8 bases, and 14 bases separated the two germline ends. Here the CDR3 DNA reads TGTGCCAGCAGAAGCTGGGGGGGGGATTCACCCCTCCACTTT. Translating gives CASRSWGGDSPLHF.

The chain joins TRBV29-1 to TRBJ1-1; 7 bases are a match to TRBD1. V lost 4 bases, J lost 8 bases, and 16 bases stayed unmatched. This CDR3 contains 15 residues. Germline-derived CDR1 and CDR2 are SQVTM and ANQGSEA. The CDR3 is CSVGGGYAAGGEAFF. The DNA for the CDR3 is TGCAGCGTTGGAGGGGGCTACGCAGCTGGGGGGGAAGCTTTCTTT.

The chain is built from TRBV13 and TRBJ2-2; 7 nucleotides agree with TRBD1. The CDR3 is 15 residues long. Germline CDR1 is PRHDT and CDR2 is FYEKMQ (reference sequence). Trimming at V came to 3 bases and at J to 7 bases, leaving 8 bases not matched to a gene. CDR3 in amino acids: CASSLGIGGHGELFF. As DNA, the CDR3 is TGTGCCAGCAGCTTGGGGATAGGGGGCCACGGGGAGCTGTTTTTT.

With regard to this clone: The junction shows a germline mismatch at one end, possibly a read error. The chain employs TRBV6-5 and TRBJ1-5; no firm D call. Germline V gene data show CDR1 as MNHEY and CDR2 as SVGAGI. The length of the CDR3 is 13 residues. The CDR3 coding sequence is TGTGCCAGCAGACCTCTAGAAAGTCAGCCCCAGAATTTT. It yields the protein CASRPLESQPQNF.

This chain joins TRBV18 and TRBJ1-5; D call uncertain. The CDR3 has 16 residues. Germline CDR1 reads KGHSH; CDR2 reads LQKENI. V was cut by 4 bases and J by 1 base, with 14 bases left in between. CDR3 sequence: CASSLSVPPSNQPQHF. CDR3 in DNA: TGTGCCAGCTCACTGAGCGTACCACCCAGCAATCAGCCCCAGCATTTT.

V usage is TRBV4-1 and J usage is TRBJ2-3; D may be TRBD1 (6 bases). Trimming took 2 bases from V and 7 from J, leaving 19 bases between them. This CDR3 contains 16 residues. The V gene's germline CDR1 is MGHRA and CDR2 YSYEKL. The CDR3 region is CASSQWGSGQRNTQYF. The CDR3 region has the DNA TGCGCCAGCAGCCAATGGGGCTCGGGACAAAGAAATACGCAGTATTTT.

The chain carries TRBV27 and TRBJ1-2, with 7 bases aligning to TRBD1. CDR1 is MNHEY and CDR2 is SMNVEV in the germline V gene (reference sequence). The CDR3 consists of 14 residues. Trimming cost V 5 bases and J 5 bases; bases outside gene matches: 8. CDR3 amino acids: CASSPGTAYYGYTF. In nucleotides, the CDR3 is TGTGCCAGCAGTCCCGGGACAGCCTATTATGGCTACACCTTC.

This rearrangement joins TRBV6-6 to TRBJ1-3; unclear D gene. This CDR3 comprises 16 residues. Germline CDR1 and CDR2: MNHNY and SVGAGI (reference sequence). V lost 2 bases to trimming and J lost 0 bases, with 11 bases between them. The CDR3 DNA is TGTGCCAGCAGTTACGGATTAGACAACTCTGGAAACACCATATATTTT. Protein product: CASSYGLDNSGNTIYF.

In DNA form, the CDR3 reads TGTGCCAGCAGTCACCTCCAGTCCACCGGGGAGCTGTTTTTT. Translating gives CASSHLQSTGELFF. This rearrangement joins TRBV9 to TRBJ2-2; D ambiguous. This CDR3 has 14 residues. Germline V CDR1 and CDR2: SGDLS, YYNGEE. The V and J ends lost 5 bases and 4 bases respectively, with 12 bases between them.

The chain carries TRBV7-2 and TRBJ1-5, with 11 bases fitting TRBD1. V dropped 5 bases and J dropped 1; count of bases not matched to a gene: 4. The CDR3 spans 16 residues. Germline V gene data show CDR1 as SGHTA and CDR2 as FQGNSA. This CDR3 is CASSGTGGMSNQPQHF. CDR3 coding DNA: TGTGCCAGCAGCGGGACAGGGGGGATGAGCAATCAGCCCCAGCATTTT.

The chain links TRBV4-3 to TRBJ1-1; D remains unclear. Trimming took 1 base from V and 0 from J, leaving 12 bases between them. Germline V gene sequence: CDR1 LGHNA, CDR2 YSLEER. The CDR3 is 16 amino acids. The CDR3 coding sequence is TGCGCCAGCAGCCAAGTCCTCATTCAGATGAACACTGAAGCTTTCTTT. It encodes CASSQVLIQMNTEAFF.

This chain connects TRBV2 to TRBJ2-1; 8 bases are shared with TRBD1. CDR3 length: 13 amino acids. V lost 4 bases to trimming and J lost 6 bases; unmatched junction nucleotides: 2. The V gene's germline CDR1 is SNHLY and CDR2 FYNNEI. As DNA, the CDR3 is TGTGCCAGCAGTGCAGGGACAGGCAATGAGCAGTTCTTC. Translation: CASSAGTGNEQFF.